These T cell receptor beta chains were read from a single sample in a study of CD8+CD57+ T cells in acquired aplastic anemia. Each CDR3 protein is one row after TCRdb ran MiXCR on the reads. The sample yields 150,000 to 200,000 distinct CDR3 sequences, around 45% seen once. Material: sorted CD4+, CD8+, or CD8+CD57+ T cells (not recorded which) from PBMCs. All receptors come from a human donor in good health. Both conserved end residues are part of each CDR3. A D gene is named only where the DNA matches it firmly. Clone size is not always given. Where it is, it says once, few, many or a class for expanded clones.

TGTGCCAGCAGATGGGACAGGGAGAACACTGAAGCTTTCTTT CASRWDRENTEAFF TRBJ1-1 NA TRBD1 TRBV7-8
TGTGCCACCAGTGAGGACAGGGGGTCGTCCTACGAGCAGTACTTC CATSEDRGSSYEQYF TRBJ2-7 once TRBD1 TRBV24-1
TGTGCCAGTAGTATCGGGACAGGTGAAAAACTGTTTTTT CASSIGTGEKLFF TRBJ1-4 once TRBD1 TRBV19
TGTGCCAGCAGCCGGAACAGGGATTTAAGCCCCACCTTC CASSRNRDLSPTF TRBJ1-2 many NA TRBV12-3/TRBV12-4
TGTGCCAGCAGCGCCTTAGGCTATGGCTACACCTTC CASSALGYGYTF TRBJ1-2 NA NA TRBV9
TGTGCCAGCAGGGAAAGTGGGGGCTACACCTTC CASRESGGYTF TRBJ1-2 many NA TRBV12-3/TRBV12-4
TGCAGTGCTAGAGACATGCATAGGGTAGAGGAGACCCAGTACTTC CSARDMHRVEETQYF TRBJ2-5 NA NA TRBV20-1
TGTGCCAGCAGCGAACCAGGTGGAGGGCGCACCATATATTTT CASSEPGGGRTIYF TRBJ1-3 NA NA TRBV11-2
TGTGCCAGCAGCTTATCCGGGACAGGGTCTGGTGAGCAGTACTTC CASSLSGTGSGEQYF TRBJ2-7 many TRBD1 TRBV11-3
TGTGCCAGCGGTTCCCCAAGGGACACCTTAACCTACGAGCAGTACTTC CASGSPRDTLTYEQYF TRBJ2-7 NA NA TRBV6-2/TRBV6-3
TGTGCCAGCAGCCCGGTTGGGTTCAATCAGCCCCAGCATTTT CASSPVGFNQPQHF TRBJ1-5 many NA TRBV12-3/TRBV12-4
TGTGCCAGCAGCTCCCGGACAATTTACGAGCAGTACTTC CASSSRTIYEQYF TRBJ2-7 NA NA TRBV7-6
TGTGCCAGTAGTGTCATAGCGGGAGGCTCCCACGAGCAGTACTTC CASSVIAGGSHEQYF TRBJ2-7 many TRBD2 TRBV19
TGTGCCAGTAGTCTTCAGAGAAATTCTGGAAACACCATATATTTT CASSLQRNSGNTIYF TRBJ1-3 few NA TRBV19
TGTGCCAGCAGTCCATACCCCGGGACATCCTCCTACGAGCAGTACTTC CASSPYPGTSSYEQYF TRBJ2-7 many NA TRBV12-3/TRBV12-4
TGTGCCACCAGCAGAGATGGGACAGGGCTTTCTGAGCAGTTCTTC CATSRDGTGLSEQFF TRBJ2-1 NA TRBD1 TRBV15
TGTGCCAGCAGCTTGGCCGGGTACTACCAAGAGACCCAGTACTTC CASSLAGYYQETQYF TRBJ2-5 many NA TRBV7-3
TGTGCCATCAGTGTGGGAGGGGTCGGGTCCTACGAGCAGTACTTC CAISVGGVGSYEQYF TRBJ2-7 many TRBD2 TRBV10-3
TGCAGTGCGGTCCTGAACAGTCAAGAGACCCAGTACTTC CSAVLNSQETQYF TRBJ2-5 NA NA TRBV20-1
TGCGCCAGCAGTGACCGGACAGGCTATAGTGAAGCTTTCTTT CASSDRTGYSEAFF TRBJ1-1 NA TRBD1 TRBV10-2
TGTGCCAGCAGCCAATATTTAGGCTATGGCTACACCTTC CASSQYLGYGYTF TRBJ1-2 NA NA TRBV10-3
TGTGCCAGCAGCATACAGGGGGGAGTCTACGAGCAGTACTTC CASSIQGGVYEQYF TRBJ2-7 many TRBD1 TRBV7-6
TGTGCCAGCAGTGAGGGGTCCAGGGGCAGTAATTCACCCCTCCACTTT CASSEGSRGSNSPLHF TRBJ1-6 many NA TRBV6-1